The 5 T cell receptor beta chains presented below share a single source sample, sequenced in a study of shared clonotypes between healthy human individuals. CD8 cells regarded as naive lacked CD45RO, were positively chosen for CCR7, and omitted terminally differentiated effector memory CD45RA+ cells. Produced via immunoSEQ multiplex PCR; TCRdb's table is partial and in-frame only. The top ten hold about 1.8% of the sample, which has about 2,100,000 clones, 85% to 95% seen once. The source material was naive CD8+ T cells from PBMCs. These receptors were collected from a man between 18 and 35 years old in good health. Some clones in this sample may be carry-over from other donors' samples.

The chain uses TRBV9 and TRBJ2-1, with 7 bases fitting TRBD1. Trimming removed 3 bases from V and 3 bases from J; junction bases left unmatched: 6. The CDR3 loop spans 15 amino acids. From germline, CDR1 is SGDLS and CDR2 YYNGEE. The CDR3 protein is CASSAGTDLYNEQFF. CDR3 DNA sequence: TGTGCCAGCAGCGCCGGGACAGACCTCTACAATGAGCAGTTCTTC. Complete variable domain (other parts from reference TRBV9 and TRBJ2-1): DSGVTQTPKHLITATGQRVTLRCSPRSGDLSVYWYQQSLDQGLQFLIQYYNGEERAKGNILERFSAQQFPDLHSELNLSSLELGDSALYFCASSAGTDLYNEQFFGPGTRLTVL.

The chain couples TRBV9 to TRBJ2-1, with D possibly being TRBD1 or TRBD2 (5 bases each). CDR1 SGDLS and CDR2 YYNGEE come from the germline V gene. The CDR3 is 16 residues long. Trimming pared 6 bases from V and 5 bases from J, leaving 21 bases between. This CDR3 is CASNNLLGWDDNEQFF. Written as DNA, the CDR3 is TGTGCCAGCAACAACCTTCTCGGGTGGGACGACAATGAGCAGTTCTTC.

CDR3 protein: CASSGGLAGSEGSYEQYF. The DNA of the CDR3 is TGTGCCAGCAGCGGGGGACTAGCGGGATCAGAGGGGTCCTACGAGCAGTACTTC. The rearrangement uses TRBV7-8 and TRBJ2-7; TRBD2 matches at 13 bases. Germline V CDR1 and CDR2: SGHVS, FQNEAQ. This CDR3 has 18 residues. Losses at the gene ends were 5 bases for V and 1 base for J; bases not matched to a gene: 11. The full variable domain, completed using reference TRBV7-8 and TRBJ2-7, is GAGVSQSPRYKVAKRGQDVALRCDPISGHVSLFWYQQALGQGPEFLTYFQNEAQLDKSGLPSDRFFAERPEGSVSTLKIQRTQQEDSAVYLCASSGGLAGSEGSYEQYFGPGTRLTVT.

A word on this clone: Other DNA sequences in this specimen translate into the identical CDR3. The gene calls are TRBV7-9 and TRBJ2-7; possible D gene TRBD2, 6 bases. Germline loops: CDR1 SEHNR, CDR2 FQNEAQ (reference sequence). V lost 5 bases to trimming and J lost 1 base, with 12 bases between them. This CDR3 contains 14 residues. The CDR3 sequence is CASSLGTLSYEQYF. CDR3 nucleotide sequence: TGTGCCAGCAGCCTAGGGACTCTATCCTACGAGCAGTACTTC.

The chain has TRBV5-4 and TRBJ2-3; a possible D gene is TRBD1 (6 bases). The length of the CDR3 is 15 residues. Germline values: CDR1 SGHNT, CDR2 YYREEE (reference sequence). Trimming took off 0 bases at V and 1 base at J, with 9 bases between the two ends. The CDR3 is CASSLEQGGTDTQYF. CDR3 bases: TGTGCCAGCAGCTTGGAACAGGGTGGCACAGATACGCAGTATTTT.